The 16 T cell receptor beta chains below all came from one sample that was sequenced in a study of T cell repertoires in cytomegalovirus infection. Each CDR3 protein is one row after TCRdb ran MiXCR on the reads. The data show about 920,000 distinct CDR3 sequences, roughly 31% seen once. What these receptors recognize is not known. The material was cultured CD8+ T cells from PBMCs, obtained from culture after CMV antigen stimulation. These TCRs come from a human donor in good health (CMV status not recorded). Some clones in this sample may be carry-over from other donors' samples.

This clonotype was observed many times. This chain links TRBV27 with TRBJ2-3; no definite D call. CDR1 and CDR2 (germline): MNHEY, SMNVEV (reference sequence). There are 13 residues in the CDR3. V lost 7 bases, J lost 5 bases, and 13 bases lay in between. The CDR3 DNA reads TGTGCCAGCACCCAAATCGGTGGAGATACGCAGTATTTT. Translation gives CASTQIGGDTQYF.

This clonotype was detected only a few times. The chain employs TRBV15 and TRBJ2-1; 16 bases align to TRBD2. CDR3 size: 19 residues. The trim removed 5 bases at V and 7 bases at J, leaving 14 bases unmatched. The V gene's germline CDR1 is LNHNV and CDR2 YYDKDF (reference sequence). The CDR3 loop reads CATSGHLPGLAGGENEQFF. Written as DNA, the CDR3 is TGTGCCACCAGCGGCCACTTGCCGGGACTAGCGGGGGGGGAAAATGAGCAGTTCTTC. The full variable domain, in which reference TRBV15 and TRBJ2-1 provide the parts outside the CDR3, is DAMVIQNPRYQVTQFGKPVTLSCSQTLNHNVMYWYQQKSSQAPKLLFHYYDKDFNNEADTPDNFQSRRPNTSFCFLDIRSPGLGDTAMYLCATSGHLPGLAGGENEQFFGPGTRLTVL.

Comment on this clonotype: The conserved phenylalanine or tryptophan normally closing the CDR3 is absent here, so this likely arose from a read error. The chain combines TRBV5-1 with TRBJ2-5, with a tentative D call TRBD1 (6 bases). Germline CDR1 is SGHRS and CDR2 is YFSETQ. The V end was cut by 4 bases, the J end by 5 bases, with 15 bases between. This CDR3 is built from 14 residues. DNA for the CDR3: TGCGCCAGCAGCCCCCGGGACATTGGGGAGACCCAGTACTCC. Translating gives CASSPRDIGETQYS.

V is TRBV27 and J is TRBJ2-7, with D unclear. V dropped 1 base and J dropped 3 bases, with 7 bases sitting between them. This CDR3 comprises 13 residues. Germline V gene lookup returns CDR1 MNHEY and CDR2 SMNVEV (reference sequence). DNA for the CDR3: TGTGCCAGCAGTTTATTGATCAGCTACGAGCAGTACTTC. This encodes CASSLLISYEQYF.

This clonotype turned up a few times. The chain carries TRBV5-8 and TRBJ1-5, with a tentative D call TRBD1 (5 bases). There are 16 residues in the CDR3. Germline loops: CDR1 SGHTS, CDR2 YDEGEE. V dropped 0 bases and J dropped 7 bases, with 17 bases sitting between them. This CDR3 reads CASSLVGTPQEQPQHF. The CDR3 DNA sequence: TGTGCCAGCAGCTTGGTAGGGACGCCGCAGGAGCAGCCCCAGCATTTT.

In its sample, this clonotype was seen a few times. The chain uses TRBV5-4 and TRBJ2-7, with D unclear. The CDR3 consists of 13 residues. The germline gives CDR1 SGHNT, CDR2 YYREEE (reference sequence). The ends were cut back, 2 bases at V and 4 bases at J, with 10 bases in the middle. CDR3 loop: CASSFLGRYEQYV. The CDR3 nucleotides read TGTGCCAGCAGCTTTCTAGGCCGGTACGAGCAGTACGTC.

This sequence joins TRBV11-3 and TRBJ2-1; 7 bases match TRBD1. CDR1 is SGHNT and CDR2 is YENEEA in the germline V gene. CDR3 length: 13 amino acids. Unmatched junction bases numbered 4, after V lost 5 bases and J lost 6 bases. The CDR3 nucleotides are TGTGCCAGCAGCCAACCAGGGGGCAATGAGCAGTTCTTC. Translated, it gives CASSQPGGNEQFF.

The chain employs TRBV29-1 and TRBJ2-1, with 16 bases identical to TRBD2. V trimming: 7 bases; J trimming: 7 bases; junction bases outside the gene matches: 7. Germline values: CDR1 SQVTM, CDR2 ANQGSEA. The CDR3 is made up of 15 amino acids. This CDR3 reads CSALGLAGGTNEQFF. CDR3 bases: TGCAGCGCTCTGGGACTAGCGGGGGGGACGAATGAGCAGTTCTTC.

Only a few counts were recorded for this clonotype. The chain employs TRBV7-9 and TRBJ2-1, with D tentatively TRBD2 (5 bases). The CDR3 has 15 residues. The V gene lost 1 base and the J gene lost 9 bases, with 16 bases spanning the gap. From germline, CDR1 is SEHNR and CDR2 FQNEAQ (reference sequence). CDR3 in amino acids: CASSLGGSPHPEQFF. CDR3 DNA sequence: TGTGCCAGCAGCTTAGGAGGGTCCCCCCACCCTGAGCAGTTCTTC.

The chain's CDR3 is CATSIEEWVPDTQYF. The CDR3 DNA reads TGTGCCACCAGCATCGAGGAGTGGGTCCCAGATACGCAGTATTTT. The J gene is TRBJ2-3, the V gene TRBV15, with D hard to call. The CDR3 totals 15 residues. V lost 4 bases, J lost 4 bases, and 15 bases lay in between. The germline gives CDR1 LNHNV, CDR2 YYDKDF (reference sequence).

The chain is built from TRBV5-6 and TRBJ1-5, with D unclear. V gave up 2 bases and J gave up 3 bases, with 15 bases separating them. Germline V lookup: CDR1 SGHDT, CDR2 YYEEEE. The CDR3 is 16 amino acids. CDR3 sequence: CASSLGRGRLNQPQHF. The DNA of the CDR3 is TGTGCCAGCAGCTTAGGTCGAGGCAGACTCAATCAGCCCCAGCATTTT. The complete variable domain, with remaining parts taken from reference TRBV5-6 and TRBJ1-5, reads DAGVTQSPTHLIKTRGQQVTLRCSPKSGHDTVSWYQQALGQGPQFIFQYYEEEERQRGNFPDRFSGHQFPNYSSELNVNALLLGDSALYLCASSLGRGRLNQPQHFGDGTRLSIL.

The CDR3 DNA reads TGTGCTAGTGGTTTTGGCGGGGCCGGGAACGAGCAGTACTTC. As protein: CASGFGGAGNEQYF. V is TRBV12-5 and J is TRBJ2-7; the D gene is possibly TRBD2 (6 bases). From germline, CDR1 is LGHNT and CDR2 FRNRAP. This CDR3 is 14 amino acids long. Trimming cost V 3 bases and J 5 bases, with 14 bases left between them.

A few counts support this clonotype. The chain has TRBV2 and TRBJ1-5, with D unclear. The CDR3 loop spans 14 amino acids. V gave up 8 bases and J gave up 2 bases, with 13 bases separating them. From germline, CDR1 is SNHLY and CDR2 FYNNEI. Written as DNA, the CDR3 is TGTGCCAGCGGATCGTTTCGGGGCAATCAGCCCCAGCATTTT. Translation: CASGSFRGNQPQHF.

The V and J genes are TRBV5-6 and TRBJ2-7; 10 positions match TRBD1. The trim removed 4 bases at V and 3 bases at J, leaving 7 bases unmatched. The germline V gene has CDR1 SGHDT and CDR2 YYEEEE. This CDR3 contains 15 residues. The CDR3 loop reads CASSIPGQGFYEQYV. The CDR3 DNA reads TGTGCCAGCAGCATACCGGGACAGGGGTTCTACGAGCAGTACGTC.

This clonotype was observed at least ten times. This sequence joins TRBV7-8 and TRBJ2-2; 11 bases are shared with TRBD2. The CDR3 is 17 residues long. V lost 6 bases and J lost 4; bases outside the gene matches: 10. CDR1 SGHVS and CDR2 FQNEAQ come from the germline V gene. DNA for the CDR3: TGTGCCAGCAGACGATTAGGGGGGACTAGCGGCACCGGGGAGCTGTTTTTT. Protein sequence: CASRRLGGTSGTGELFF.

This clonotype appeared many times. The rearrangement links TRBV7-8 to TRBJ2-3; no clear D gene. The CDR3 consists of 14 residues. Trimming left V 3 bases short and J 2 bases short, with 9 bases between. The germline CDR1 and CDR2 sequences are SGHVS and FQNEAQ. The CDR3 loop reads CASSLYGNTDTQYF. The CDR3, as DNA: TGTGCCAGCAGCTTGTACGGAAACACAGATACGCAGTATTTT. The whole variable domain, filled in from reference TRBV7-8 and TRBJ2-3, reads GAGVSQSPRYKVAKRGQDVALRCDPISGHVSLFWYQQALGQGPEFLTYFQNEAQLDKSGLPSDRFFAERPEGSVSTLKIQRTQQEDSAVYLCASSLYGNTDTQYFGPGTRLTVL.